A single sample is the source of the 3 T cell receptor beta chains below, sequenced in a study of T cell responses to AZD1222 COVID-19 vaccine. Assay: immunoSEQ multiplex PCR; the TCRdb copy retains only in-frame clones and omits some. Here the sample spans 95,000 to 120,000 clones, roughly 89% being singletons. This specimen was peripheral blood, taken on day 0 of MenACWY control vaccination. The receptors come from an adult in good health.

Comment on this clone: At one of its ends the junction is not consistent with the germline gene, which may arise from a read error. CDR3 amino acids: CASSLARLPGGLETQYF. The CDR3 region has the DNA TGTGCTAGCAGCTTAGCGCGGCTACCCGGGGGTTTAGAGACCCAGTACTTC. This rearrangement joins TRBV7-7 to TRBJ2-5; tentatively, D is TRBD2 (6 bases). This CDR3 region has 17 residues. Germline CDR1 SSHAT, CDR2 FNYEAQ (reference sequence).

CDR3 loop: CASSFRQGVVNTEAFF. DNA of the CDR3: TGTGCCAGCAGTTTCCGACAGGGGGTGGTGAACACTGAAGCTTTCTTT. The V and J genes are TRBV2 and TRBJ1-1, with 9 bases that match TRBD1. The CDR3 covers 16 residues. Germline CDR1 and CDR2: SNHLY and FYNNEI. The ends lost 5 bases at V and 0 bases at J; junction bases unmatched: 7.

This clone was observed once. V gene TRBV5-6 combines with J gene TRBJ1-1; D gene unclear. CDR3 length equals 14 residues. Germline V CDR1 and CDR2: SGHDT, YYEEEE. V lost 0 bases, J lost 3 bases, and 9 bases lay in between. The CDR3 nucleotides read TGTGCCAGCAGCTTGGCGGGGAAGGACACTGAAGCTTTCTTT. This gives the protein CASSLAGKDTEAFF.